Following are 32 T cell receptor beta chains from one sample sequenced in a study of blood T cell repertoires in COVID-19. TCRdb's copy holds only in-frame clones and misses some; the assay was immunoSEQ multiplex PCR. The data show around 110,000 clones, 70% to 85% seen once. Sequencing was carried out using peripheral blood. The receptors originated from a woman aged 70-85 years with acute or convalescent COVID-19.

The chain joins TRBV5-4 to TRBJ2-1; 8 bases fit TRBD1. Germline CDR1 reads SGHNT; CDR2 reads YYREEE (reference sequence). V gave up 0 bases and J gave up 9 bases; unmatched junction bases: 5. The CDR3 has 14 amino acids. The CDR3 coding sequence is TGTGCCAGCAGCTTGGCAGCAGGGGGCGGTGAGCAGTTCTTC. Translated, it gives CASSLAAGGGEQFF. Full variable domain (remainder filled in from reference TRBV5-4 and TRBJ2-1): ETGVTQSPTHLIKTRGQQVTLRCSSQSGHNTVSWYQQALGQGPQFIFQYYREEENGRGNFPPRFSGLQFPNYSSELNVNALELDDSALYLCASSLAAGGGEQFFGPGTRLTVL.

This sequence joins TRBV4-2 and TRBJ2-5, with a possible D match to TRBD1 (6 bases). V was cut by 2 bases and J by 5 bases, with 18 bases left in between. The germline gives CDR1 LGHNA, CDR2 YNFKEQ. CDR3 length equals 16 residues. The CDR3 reads CASSQNGAPRGETQYF. The CDR3, as DNA: TGTGCCAGCAGCCAAAATGGTGCCCCGAGGGGGGAGACCCAGTACTTC.

This sequence joins TRBV6-5 and TRBJ1-5; 10 bases are a match to TRBD1. Germline V lookup: CDR1 MNHEY, CDR2 SVGAGI. The V gene end was trimmed by 8 bases and the J gene end by 3 bases; junction bases not matched to a gene: 7. This CDR3 is built from 15 residues. CDR3 residues: CASARDRGFNQPQHF. Written as DNA, the CDR3 is TGTGCCAGCGCAAGGGACAGGGGATTCAATCAGCCCCAGCATTTT.

Written as DNA, the CDR3 is TGTGCCAGCAGCTCCGGACAGGGCCGGGGAGCTTTCTTT. Its protein product is CASSSGQGRGAFF. This chain connects TRBV7-8 to TRBJ1-1, with 8 bases matching TRBD1. Germline assignment: CDR1 SGHVS and CDR2 FQNEAQ. The CDR3 is 13 amino acids. With V trimmed by 4 bases and J by 10 bases, 8 bases remained unmatched.

The rearrangement links TRBV20-1 to TRBJ2-4; 8 bases map to TRBD1. CDR1 DFQATT and CDR2 SNEGSKA come from the germline V gene (reference sequence). The length of the CDR3 is 15 residues. After removal of 3 bases from V and 3 bases from J, the junction contained 7 bases not matched to a gene. The CDR3 sequence: CSASGQGEVKNIQYF. The CDR3 DNA follows: TGCAGTGCTAGTGGACAGGGAGAGGTCAAAAACATTCAGTACTTC.

The chain uses TRBV4-3 and TRBJ1-1; possible D gene TRBD1, 5 bases. The V and J ends lost 0 bases and 3 bases respectively, with 11 bases between them. This CDR3 contains 15 residues. Germline CDR1 reads LGHNA; CDR2 reads YSLEER. The CDR3 DNA is TGCGCCAGCAGCCAAGATTTTCAGGGTTACACTGAAGCTTTCTTT. Translation: CASSQDFQGYTEAFF.

The CDR3 loop reads CASREGGGSNQPQHF. For the CDR3, the DNA is TGTGCCAGTAGAGAAGGGGGGGGAAGCAATCAGCCCCAGCATTTT. The J gene is TRBJ1-5, the V gene TRBV19; the D gene is possibly TRBD1 (6 bases). V was shortened by 6 bases and J by 1 base, with 13 bases between the two germline ends. The CDR3 extends over 15 amino acids. Per the germline V gene, CDR1 is LNHDA and CDR2 is SQIVND (reference sequence).

This clone was observed a single time. This chain joins TRBV18 and TRBJ2-5, with D uncertain. Trimming shortened V by 4 bases and J by 0 bases, and 9 bases separated the two germline ends. The germline V gene encodes CDR1 KGHSH and CDR2 LQKENI. This CDR3 contains 14 residues. This CDR3 is CASSLSSYQETQYF. Written as DNA, the CDR3 is TGTGCCAGCTCACTTTCGTCGTACCAAGAGACCCAGTACTTC. Full variable domain (remainder filled in from reference TRBV18 and TRBJ2-5): NAGVMQNPRHLVRRRGQEARLRCSPMKGHSHVYWYRQLPEEGLKFMVYLQKENIIDESGMPKERFSAEFPKEGPSILRIQQVVRGDSAAYFCASSLSSYQETQYFGPGTRLLVL.

The J gene is TRBJ2-5, the V gene TRBV7-9, with TRBD2 matching over 15 bases. There are 16 residues in the CDR3. Germline-derived CDR1 and CDR2 are SEHNR and FQNEAQ (reference sequence). The V segment lost 5 bases and the J segment 2 bases; nucleotides outside the gene matches: 3. The CDR3 sequence is CASSAGLAGGQETQYF. As DNA, the CDR3 is TGTGCCAGCAGCGCTGGACTAGCGGGGGGGCAAGAGACCCAGTACTTC.

This chain joins TRBV19 and TRBJ1-2; 10 bases match TRBD1. Trimming at V came to 6 bases and at J to 4 bases, leaving 5 bases not matched to a gene. Per germline, CDR1 LNHDA and CDR2 SQIVND (reference sequence). There are 14 residues in the CDR3. CDR3 nucleotide sequence: TGTGCCAGTAGCCTCGGGACAGGGGTCTATGGCTACACCTTC. It is translated as CASSLGTGVYGYTF.

The chain employs TRBV29-1 and TRBJ1-1; possibly TRBD1 for D (5 bases). The CDR3 length is 14 residues. Germline-derived CDR1 and CDR2 are SQVTM and ANQGSEA. V was pared by 4 bases and J by 2 bases, with 14 bases between. CDR3 in DNA: TGCAGCGTTGTTGAGTTAGGACACAACACTGAAGCTTTCTTT. Translation gives CSVVELGHNTEAFF.

The chain recombines TRBV11-2 with TRBJ2-3; 7 bases agree with TRBD2. The CDR3 sequence is 15 residues long. V was pared by 1 base and J by 2 bases, with 3 bases of the junction left unmatched. Germline V gene lookup returns CDR1 SGHAT and CDR2 FQNNGV. In nucleotides, the CDR3 is TGTGCCAGCAGCTTAGTGGGGGGGGACACAGATACGCAGTATTTT. This codes for CASSLVGGDTDTQYF.

The V gene is TRBV24-1, the J gene TRBJ2-7; 7 bases are a match to TRBD1. The ends lost 3 bases at V and 5 bases at J; junction bases unmatched: 9. This CDR3 has 15 residues. Germline CDR1 and CDR2: KGHDR and SFDVKD. CDR3 sequence reads: CATSDRGRLVHEQYF. For the CDR3, the DNA is TGTGCCACCAGTGATAGGGGGCGCCTAGTTCACGAGCAGTACTTC.

J is TRBJ1-3 and V is TRBV5-1; D is undetermined. The CDR3 is made up of 14 amino acids. V was pared by 0 bases and J by 4 bases, with 8 bases between. The germline V gene has CDR1 SGHRS and CDR2 YFSETQ. CDR3 region: CASSLDSLGNTIYF. The CDR3 nucleotides read TGCGCCAGCAGCTTGGACAGCCTGGGAAACACCATATATTTT. The complete variable domain, with remaining parts taken from reference TRBV5-1 and TRBJ1-3, reads KAGVTQTPRYLIKTRGQQVTLSCSPISGHRSVSWYQQTPGQGLQFLFEYFSETQRNKGNFPGRFSGRQFSNSRSEMNVSTLELGDSALYLCASSLDSLGNTIYFGEGSWLTVV.

The chain couples TRBV27 to TRBJ1-5; a possible D gene is TRBD1 (6 bases). Trimming took off 5 bases at V and 2 bases at J, with 13 bases between the two ends. Looked up from germline, CDR1 is MNHEY and CDR2 is SMNVEV (reference sequence). The length of the CDR3 is 15 residues. CDR3: CASSTGTSGNQPQHF. The CDR3 region has the DNA TGTGCCAGCAGTACAGGGACCAGCGGCAATCAGCCCCAGCATTTT.

The chain carries TRBV6-5 and TRBJ2-7, with D perhaps TRBD1 (6 bases). V gave up 6 bases and J gave up 4 bases, with 13 bases separating them. Per germline, CDR1 MNHEY and CDR2 SVGAGI. The CDR3 sequence is 13 residues long. The CDR3 reads CASRQGQLYEQYF. The CDR3 nucleotides are TGTGCCAGCAGACAGGGCCAATTATACGAGCAGTACTTC.

This chain uses TRBV3-1 (or the pseudogene TRBV3-2) with TRBJ1-5; weak D call: TRBD1 (6 bases). This CDR3 is built from 15 residues. Germline lookup yields CDR1 LGHDT and CDR2 YNNKEL (reference sequence). The V end lost 5 bases, the J end lost 3 bases, and 14 bases lay between the germline ends. CDR3 bases: TGTGCCAGCAGCTACAGTCAGGGGCACAATCAGCCCCAGCATTTT. This translates into CASSYSQGHNQPQHF.

The chain combines TRBV7-2 with TRBJ2-1, with D uncertain. Per germline, CDR1 SGHTA and CDR2 FQGNSA. This CDR3 region has 16 residues. V gave up 1 base and J gave up 2 bases, with 12 bases separating them. The chain's CDR3 is CASSLGSVFPYNEQFF. CDR3 DNA sequence: TGTGCCAGCAGCTTAGGTTCGGTATTTCCCTACAATGAGCAGTTCTTC. The full variable domain, completed using reference TRBV7-2 and TRBJ2-1, is GAGVSQSPSNKVTEKGKDVELRCDPISGHTALYWYRQSLGQGLEFLIYFQGNSAPDKSGLPSDRFSAERTGGSVSTLTIQRTQQEDSAVYLCASSLGSVFPYNEQFFGPGTRLTVL.

Only one count was recorded for this clone. The V gene is TRBV13, the J gene TRBJ2-1; 11 nucleotides match TRBD2. The CDR3 sequence is 16 residues long. Germline assignment: CDR1 PRHDT and CDR2 FYEKMQ (reference sequence). V was clipped by 2 bases and J by 6 bases; unmatched bases: 6. CDR3 bases: TGTGCCAGCAGCTTACGGGCTAGCGGGGGGATCAATGAGCAGTTCTTC. It yields the protein CASSLRASGGINEQFF.

The rearrangement uses TRBV2 and TRBJ1-1; 10 positions match TRBD1. Germline loops: CDR1 SNHLY, CDR2 FYNNEI. The CDR3 runs 15 residues. J was trimmed by 5 bases and V by 5 bases; bases with no gene match: 8. The chain's CDR3 is CASSLRTGGGTEAFF. DNA of the CDR3: TGTGCCAGCAGTCTCCGGACAGGGGGAGGGACTGAAGCTTTCTTT. Together with reference TRBV2 and TRBJ1-1, the CDR3 gives the full variable domain: EPEVTQTPSHQVTQMGQEVILRCVPISNHLYFYWYRQILGQKVEFLVSFYNNEISEKSEIFDDQFSVERPDGSNFTLKIRSTKLEDSAMYFCASSLRTGGGTEAFFGQGTRLTVV.

The rearrangement links TRBV11-2 to TRBJ1-1, with D possibly TRBD1 on 6 matching bases. Germline CDR1 and CDR2: SGHAT and FQNNGV. V gave up 4 bases and J gave up 9 bases, with 9 bases separating them. The CDR3 sequence is 11 residues long. CDR3 nucleotide sequence: TGTGCCAGCAGCTGGACAGTAAAAGCTTTCTTT. Residues: CASSWTVKAFF.

This clone was detected once. V is TRBV28 and J is TRBJ1-4, with TRBD1 identical over 10 bases. CDR1 and CDR2 from the germline V gene are MDHEN and SYDVKM. The CDR3 length is 16 residues. After removal of 6 bases from V and 7 bases from J, the junction contained 11 bases not matched to a gene. This CDR3 reads CASRTLGQGLFEKLFF. The CDR3 bases are TGTGCCAGCAGGACGTTGGGACAGGGGCTTTTTGAAAAACTGTTTTTT.

The rearrangement joins TRBV9 to TRBJ2-4; 7 bases match TRBD1. V lost 3 bases and J lost 8; bases outside the gene matches: 11. This CDR3 comprises 15 residues. Germline V CDR1 and CDR2: SGDLS, YYNGEE. CDR3 coding DNA: TGTGCCAGCAGCGCCCTGACAGGGATTATTGACATTCAGTACTTC. It translates to CASSALTGIIDIQYF. Full variable domain (missing parts from reference TRBV9 and TRBJ2-4): DSGVTQTPKHLITATGQRVTLRCSPRSGDLSVYWYQQSLDQGLQFLIQYYNGEERAKGNILERFSAQQFPDLHSELNLSSLELGDSALYFCASSALTGIIDIQYFGAGTRLSVL.

V gene TRBV4-3 combines with J gene TRBJ1-2, with a possible D match to TRBD1 (6 bases). V lost 0 bases to trimming and J lost 8 bases, with 10 bases between them. Looked up from germline, CDR1 is LGHNA and CDR2 is YSLEER. The CDR3 extends over 13 amino acids. The CDR3 sequence: CASSQDPGGGYTF. The CDR3 region has the DNA TGCGCCAGCAGCCAAGATCCGGGGGGCGGCTACACCTTC.

This chain connects TRBV11-3 to TRBJ2-5; 11 bases are shared with TRBD2. J was trimmed by 4 bases and V by 6 bases; bases with no gene match: 7. The CDR3 is 15 amino acids. Germline lookup yields CDR1 SGHNT and CDR2 YENEEA. The CDR3: CASSTIAGGRETQYF. In DNA form, the CDR3 reads TGTGCCAGCAGTACAATAGCGGGGGGGCGAGAGACCCAGTACTTC. Full variable domain (outside the CDR3, taken from reference TRBV11-3 and TRBJ2-5): EAGVVQSPRYKIIEKKQPVAFWCNPISGHNTLYWYLQNLGQGPELLIRYENEEAVDDSQLPKDRFSAERLKGVDSTLKIQPAELGDSAVYLCASSTIAGGRETQYFGPGTRLLVL.

The chain links TRBV18 to TRBJ1-1; 7 positions match TRBD1. The CDR3 sequence is 13 residues long. J gave up 7 bases and V 6 bases, and 8 bases lay outside the gene matches. Germline CDR1 and CDR2: KGHSH and LQKENI. CDR3 loop: CASSPGRQGEAFF. In DNA, the CDR3 is TGTGCCAGCTCGCCTGGTCGACAGGGTGAAGCTTTCTTT.

The chain is built from TRBV18 and TRBJ1-1, with D possibly being TRBD1 (5 bases). Germline-derived CDR1 and CDR2 are KGHSH and LQKENI. The CDR3 length is 13 residues. V lost 4 bases, J lost 3 bases, and 9 bases lay in between. The CDR3 region has the DNA TGTGCCAGCTCACGCCGGGACTACACTGAAGCTTTCTTT. This encodes CASSRRDYTEAFF.

The CDR3 DNA follows: TGTGCCAGCAGCCAAGGACTAGCGGGGGGTCATCAAGAGACCCAGTACTTC. It yields the protein CASSQGLAGGHQETQYF. This chain links TRBV4-2 with TRBJ2-5; 13 bases match TRBD2. V was pared by 1 base and J by 2 bases, with 4 bases of the junction left unmatched. This CDR3 comprises 17 residues. From germline, CDR1 is LGHNA and CDR2 YNFKEQ.

This chain uses TRBV5-1 with TRBJ1-1, with D perhaps TRBD1 (5 bases). The CDR3 has 14 amino acids. Germline assignment: CDR1 SGHRS and CDR2 YFSETQ. V lost 3 bases and J 4 bases, leaving 13 bases between the germline ends. The CDR3 coding sequence is TGCGCCAGCAGCTGGAACACAGGCGCCACTGAAGCTTTCTTT. Amino acid sequence: CASSWNTGATEAFF. Drawing the rest from reference TRBV5-1 and TRBJ1-1, the complete variable domain is KAGVTQTPRYLIKTRGQQVTLSCSPISGHRSVSWYQQTPGQGLQFLFEYFSETQRNKGNFPGRFSGRQFSNSRSEMNVSTLELGDSALYLCASSWNTGATEAFFGQGTRLTVV.

The rearrangement uses TRBV23-1 and TRBJ1-2, with D perhaps matching TRBD1 (5 bases). TRBV23-1 is an ORF, with its function uncertain. The CDR3 runs to 16 residues. The V gene lost 0 bases and the J gene lost 6 bases, with 17 bases spanning the gap. DNA for the CDR3: TGCGCCAGCAGTCAATCGTTGTGCGGGGGGGAAGATGGCTACACCTTC. As protein: CASSQSLCGGEDGYTF.

The CDR3 DNA sequence: TGCGCCAGCAGCCAAGTAGACAGGGCTGTGGCTTTCTTT. This sequence encodes CASSQVDRAVAFF. The chain carries TRBV4-3 and TRBJ1-1, with 7 bases lining up with TRBD1. The CDR3 contains 13 residues. The V and J ends lost 1 base and 11 bases, in that order; junction bases with no gene match: 7. Germline V gives CDR1 LGHNA, CDR2 YSLEER.

The chain combines TRBV5-1 with TRBJ2-7, with a tentative D call TRBD1 (6 bases). V gave up 6 bases and J gave up 0 bases, with 10 bases separating them. The CDR3 runs 13 residues. In germline, CDR1 is SGHRS, CDR2 YFSETQ. CDR3 loop: CASTWDNSYEQYF. The DNA for the CDR3 is TGCGCCAGCACTTGGGACAACTCCTACGAGCAGTACTTC.